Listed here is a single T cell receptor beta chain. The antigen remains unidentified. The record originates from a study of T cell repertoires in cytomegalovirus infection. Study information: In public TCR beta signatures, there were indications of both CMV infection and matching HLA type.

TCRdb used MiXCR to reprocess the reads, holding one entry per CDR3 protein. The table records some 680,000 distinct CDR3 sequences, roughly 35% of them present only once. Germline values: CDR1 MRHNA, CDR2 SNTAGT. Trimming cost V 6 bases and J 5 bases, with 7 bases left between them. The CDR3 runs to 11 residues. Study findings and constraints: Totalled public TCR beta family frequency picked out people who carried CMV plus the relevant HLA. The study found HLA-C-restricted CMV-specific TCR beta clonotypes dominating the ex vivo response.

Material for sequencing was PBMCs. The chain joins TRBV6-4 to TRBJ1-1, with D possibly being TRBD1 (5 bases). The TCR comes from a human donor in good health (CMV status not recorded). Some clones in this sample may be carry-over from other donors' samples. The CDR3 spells CASRRTTEAFF. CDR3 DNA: TGTGCCAGCAGACGGACAACTGAAGCTTTCTTT.